These 14 T cell receptor beta chains were all obtained from the same sample, sequenced in a study of response to subunit inactivated influenza vaccine. One entry per CDR3 protein, called by TCRdb with MiXCR from the RT-PCR reads. The sample carries more than 600,000 distinct CDR3 sequences, 18% recorded once. Sequenced here: PBMCs from blood, sampled roughly 5 days after vaccination. The receptor source for this set is a man aged 45-65 years who received an inactivated influenza vaccine.

This clonotype was counted a few times. CDR3: CASSMTDVPQETQYF. In nucleotides, the CDR3 is TGTGCCAGCAGCATGACAGACGTCCCTCAAGAGACCCAGTACTTC. J is TRBJ2-5 and V is TRBV2; a weak D match, TRBD1 (5 bases). This CDR3 has 15 residues. The germline V and J ends were trimmed by 6 bases and 2 bases, with 16 bases remaining between them. Germline CDR1 SNHLY, CDR2 FYNNEI.

The chain couples TRBV4-2 to TRBJ2-1; D is perhaps TRBD1 (6 bases). Germline CDR1 and CDR2: LGHNA and YNFKEQ. The CDR3 is 18 amino acids. The ends were cut back, 1 base at V and 3 bases at J, with 19 bases in the middle. CDR3 residues: CASSQASLEGQLYNEQFF. Here the CDR3 DNA reads TGTGCCAGCAGCCAAGCCAGCCTCGAGGGACAACTCTACAATGAGCAGTTCTTC.

This clonotype showed up just a few times. This chain links TRBV20-1 with TRBJ2-7; no reliable D call. CDR3 length equals 12 residues. From germline, CDR1 is DFQATT and CDR2 SNEGSKA (reference sequence). The germline V and J ends were trimmed by 0 bases and 6 bases, with 9 bases remaining between them. CDR3 DNA: TGCAGTGCTAGAGATGGCCCCCCCGAGCAGTACTTC. Translation: CSARDGPPEQYF.

CDR3 amino acids: CSARTGEETQYF. The DNA for the CDR3 is TGCAGTGCGCGGACAGGGGAAGAGACCCAGTACTTC. The J gene is TRBJ2-5, the V gene TRBV20-1; the match to TRBD1 covers 9 bases. Germline V gene sequence: CDR1 DFQATT, CDR2 SNEGSKA (reference sequence). V lost 6 bases to trimming and J lost 3 bases; unmatched junction nucleotides: 2. This CDR3 is built from 12 residues.

This chain uses TRBV7-9 with TRBJ2-5, with unresolved D. This CDR3 spans 15 amino acids. Deletions cut 2 bases from V and 0 bases from J, with 10 bases between. CDR1 SEHNR and CDR2 FQNEAQ come from the germline V gene (reference sequence). CDR3 protein: CASSLYHRDQETQYF. The CDR3 DNA reads as TGTGCCAGCAGCTTATATCACAGAGACCAAGAGACCCAGTACTTC.

The sample holds many counts of this clonotype. This sequence joins TRBV12-3 or TRBV12-4 and TRBJ2-7; D call uncertain. Trimming left V 4 bases short and J 9 bases short, with 19 bases between. The CDR3 covers 14 residues. CDR3 nucleotide sequence: TGTGCCAGCAGTTCGCGACGAGCCTTTACGTGGCAGTACTTC. Translation gives CASSSRRAFTWQYF.

In its sample, this clonotype was seen many times. The chain combines TRBV3-1 with TRBJ1-2; perhaps TRBD1 as D (6 bases). V lost 7 bases to trimming and J lost 6 bases, with 24 bases between them. CDR3 length: 16 amino acids. Germline CDR1 is LGHDT and CDR2 is YNNKEL (reference sequence). The CDR3 DNA reads TGTGCCAGCACCACCAGCATTTTAACAGGGAGAAATGGCTACACCTTC. This gives the protein CASTTSILTGRNGYTF. The full variable domain, completed using reference TRBV3-1 and TRBJ1-2, is DTAVSQTPKYLVTQMGNDKSIKCEQNLGHDTMYWYKQDSKKFLKIMFSYNNKELIINETVPNRFSPKSPDKAHLNLHINSLELGDSAVYFCASTTSILTGRNGYTFGSGTRLTVV.

This clonotype was seen only a few times. The gene calls are TRBV7-2 and TRBJ2-2, with TRBD2 matching 7 bases. The CDR3 covers 14 residues. Germline V gene data show CDR1 as SGHTA and CDR2 as FQGNSA. J gave up 6 bases and V 2 bases, and 3 bases lay outside the gene matches. The CDR3 DNA reads as TGTGCCAGCAGCTTACGGGGGAGGGCCGGGGAGCTGTTTTTT. This encodes CASSLRGRAGELFF.

This clonotype was seen only a few times. The rearrangement joins TRBV29-1 to TRBJ2-7; 7 bases line up with TRBD2. CDR1 is SQVTM and CDR2 is ANQGSEA in the germline V gene. The CDR3 loop spans 11 amino acids. V lost 3 bases, J lost 11 bases, and 7 bases stayed unmatched. As DNA, the CDR3 is TGCAGCGTTGATAGGGGAGGGGTGGAGTACTTC. Its protein is CSVDRGGVEYF.

This clonotype was observed a handful of times. The V and J genes are TRBV24-1 and TRBJ2-3, with 9 bases identical to TRBD1. The germline gives CDR1 KGHDR, CDR2 SFDVKD. This CDR3 region has 17 residues. Germline trimming cut 0 bases from V and 5 bases from J; bases unmatched to any gene: 8. The DNA for the CDR3 is TGTGCCACCAGTGATTTGCGGGGACAGGGAGCACAAGATACGCAGTATTTT. Residues: CATSDLRGQGAQDTQYF.

This chain uses TRBV7-2 with TRBJ1-2, with D tentatively TRBD1 (5 bases). Germline V gene sequence: CDR1 SGHTA, CDR2 FQGNSA. This CDR3 contains 15 residues. Trimming cost V 4 bases and J 6 bases, with 18 bases left between them. The DNA for the CDR3 is TGTGCCAGCAGCTCCGGTCCCCGGGACGGTAATGGCTACACCTTC. It codes for CASSSGPRDGNGYTF.

This clonotype was seen a handful of times. This chain joins TRBV12-3 or TRBV12-4 and TRBJ2-2; D is uncertain. Trimming pared 6 bases from V and 4 bases from J, leaving 12 bases between. This CDR3 comprises 14 residues. CDR3 in amino acids: CASRDGGPTGELFF. In nucleotides, the CDR3 is TGTGCCAGCAGGGATGGTGGGCCCACCGGGGAGCTGTTTTTT.

The chain joins TRBV7-9 to TRBJ2-1; TRBD1 agrees at 8 bases. V shed 4 bases, J shed 6 bases, and the junction held 11 bases outside the gene matches. The CDR3 consists of 16 residues. CDR1 and CDR2 from the germline V gene are SEHNR and FQNEAQ (reference sequence). DNA of the CDR3: TGTGCCAGCAGCTCCCAGCCGCAGGGGGCCCCCAATGAGCAGTTCTTC. Encoded protein: CASSSQPQGAPNEQFF.

This clonotype was seen many times. This chain connects TRBV4-3 to TRBJ2-7; 9 bases line up with TRBD1. V shed 2 bases and J 4 bases; nucleotides not matched to a gene: 3. Germline lookup yields CDR1 LGHNA and CDR2 YSLEER. The CDR3 sequence is 14 residues long. The CDR3 sequence is CASSQRDRVYEQYF. The CDR3 DNA follows: TGCGCCAGCAGCCAAAGGGACAGGGTGTACGAGCAGTACTTC.